The clone carrying this TCR beta chain was seen more than once but under ten times. TCRdb fed the 5' RACE reads into MiXCR, producing one record per CDR3 protein. Here the sample spans around 70,000 distinct CDR3 sequences, roughly an eighth being singletons. The sample comes from a study of early T cells in non-severe SARS-CoV-2 infection. V was cut by 7 bases and J by 4 bases, with 14 bases left in between. Germline loops: CDR1 LNHDA, CDR2 SQIVND (reference sequence). The CDR3 covers 14 residues. The sequencing sample was made of whole blood. This rearrangement joins TRBV19 to TRBJ2-1, with D tentatively TRBD1 or TRBD2 (5 bases each). The clonotype originates from an adult who was a healthcare worker with PCR-confirmed SARS-CoV-2 infection or an uninfected control (not recorded which). The CDR3 DNA sequence: TGTGCCAGTATCTCACACGAGGGGTACAATGAGCAGTTCTTC. Translating it yields CASISHEGYNEQFF.